These T cell receptor beta chains were read from a single sample in a study of early T cells in non-severe SARS-CoV-2 infection. MiXCR, applied by TCRdb to the 5' RACE reads, yields one record per CDR3 protein. The data show tens of thousands of distinct CDR3 sequences, with 16% seen just once and around 4.9% held by the top ten. The sample in question was whole blood, obtained at baseline. The receptors were gathered from an adult who was a healthcare worker with PCR-confirmed SARS-CoV-2 infection or an uninfected control (not recorded which). CDR3s include the opening cysteine and the closing phenylalanine or tryptophan. The order of the fields is V gene, D gene, clone size, J gene, CDR3 DNA, CDR3 protein. A D gene is named only where the DNA matches it firmly. The listing skips clone size in some rows; elsewhere it reads once, few, many or a size class.

>TRBV4-1|NA|NA|TRBJ2-3
TGCGCCAGCAGCCAACAGGGCACAGATACGCAGTATTTT
CASSQQGTDTQYF
>TRBV6-6|NA|NA|TRBJ2-7
TGTGCCAGCAGTTATAGGGACACCGTATACGAGCAGTACTTC
CASSYRDTVYEQYF
>TRBV7-8|TRBD2|NA|TRBJ2-1
TGTGCCAGCAGCTGGGGACTAGGCCTCTCCTACAATGAGCAGTTCTTC
CASSWGLGLSYNEQFF
>TRBV5-5|TRBD2|few|TRBJ2-5
TGTGCCAGCAGTCCCGGACTAGCGGCCCGTGGGGGCCAGTACTTC
CASSPGLAARGGQYF
>TRBV7-9|NA|few|TRBJ2-7
TGTGCCAGCAGCTTAATCGCGGGAACCTACGAGCAGTACTTC
CASSLIAGTYEQYF
>TRBV18|TRBD1|few|TRBJ1-1
TGTGCCAGCTCACCACCGACAGGGTTAAGTAGCACTGAAGCTTTCTTT
CASSPPTGLSSTEAFF
>TRBV18|NA|many|TRBJ1-5
TGTGCCAGCTCAAGGCAGGGGAGACAGCCCCAGCATTTT
CASSRQGRQPQHF
>TRBV28|TRBD2|many|TRBJ2-5
TGTGCCAGCAGTTTAGCCCCGCCGGGACTAGCGGGGGCGAGGGAGACCCAGTACTTC
CASSLAPPGLAGARETQYF
>TRBV28|NA|few|TRBJ1-3
TGTGCCAGCAGTCTTCCGTACAGCTCTGGAAACACCATATATTTT
CASSLPYSSGNTIYF
>TRBV30|NA|NA|TRBJ1-6
TGTGCCTGGAGACCGACAGTAAATAATTCACCCCTCCACTTT
CAWRPTVNNSPLHF
>TRBV18|NA|NA|TRBJ1-3
TGTGCCAGCTCACCAGAGGGGAGGACCATATATTTT
CASSPEGRTIYF
>TRBV28|TRBD1|few|TRBJ1-2
TGTGCCATCGACACAGGGGCCGCCTTAAACTATGGCTACACCTTC
CAIDTGAALNYGYTF
>TRBV4-1|NA|many|TRBJ2-3
TGCGCCAGCAGCCAAGATCATCGAACTAGCACAGATACGCAGTATTTT
CASSQDHRTSTDTQYF
>TRBV20-1|TRBD2|NA|TRBJ2-1
TGCAGTGCTAGAGGGACTAGCGGGAGGAAAACCAATGAGCAGTTCTTC
CSARGTSGRKTNEQFF
>TRBV29-1|NA|NA|TRBJ2-2
TGCAGCGTTGTCCTCTCCGGGAGCGTGGAGCTGTTTTTT
CSVVLSGSVELFF
>TRBV4-1|NA|few|TRBJ2-2
TGCGCCAGCAGCCAAGGTGGAGGGAGTCGGGCCGGGGAGCTGTTTTTT
CASSQGGGSRAGELFF
>TRBV5-1|TRBD2|few|TRBJ2-7
TGCGCCAGCAGCTTCAGAGCGGGGAACTACGAGCAGTACTTC
CASSFRAGNYEQYF
>TRBV12-3/TRBV12-4|TRBD2|many|TRBJ2-1
TGTGCCAGTTCTATCCCAGGACTAGCGGGAGGTGAGCAGTTCTTC
CASSIPGLAGGEQFF
>TRBV20-1|TRBD1|few|TRBJ1-6
TGCAGTGCTAGAGATGGGGGACAGGGCCATTCACCCCTCCACTTT
CSARDGGQGHSPLHF
>TRBV20-1|NA|few|TRBJ2-7
TGCAGTGCTAGAGATCGGGACGAGCAGTACTTC
CSARDRDEQYF
>TRBV25-1|NA|NA|TRBJ2-7
TGTGCCAGCAGCCCCGGGACTGACTACGAGCAGTACTTC
CASSPGTDYEQYF
>TRBV12-3/TRBV12-4|TRBD2|NA|TRBJ2-4
TGTGCCAGCAGTTTAAAGGCGGGAGCGCCCATTCAGTACTTC
CASSLKAGAPIQYF
>TRBV6-6|NA|few|TRBJ1-5
TGTGCCAGCAGTCAGATGACAGGCCATCAGCCCCAGCATTTT
CASSQMTGHQPQHF
>TRBV27|NA|NA|TRBJ1-5
TGTGCCAGCAGTTTAAGGGGCCCGGGGGAGCCCCAGCATTTT
CASSLRGPGEPQHF
>TRBV7-8|TRBD1|NA|TRBJ1-3
TGTGCCAGCACCGCCAGCTGGGGACAGGGGGCTGGAAACACCATATATTTT
CASTASWGQGAGNTIYF
>TRBV28|NA|few|TRBJ1-6
TGTGCCAGCAGTTTACGGGGGGCCCTCCACTTT
CASSLRGALHF
>TRBV27|NA|few|TRBJ2-1
TGTGCCAGCAGTAGCCTAAGCTCCTACAATGAGCAGTTCTTC
CASSSLSSYNEQFF
>TRBV28|TRBD1|NA|TRBJ1-2
TGTGCCAGCAGGCCAGGGGGCTATGGCTACACCTTC
CASRPGGYGYTF
>TRBV20-1|TRBD2|many|TRBJ2-3
TGCAGTGCTAGAGTACCGGGAGGAAGCACAGATACGCAGTATTTT
CSARVPGGSTDTQYF
>TRBV20-1|NA|many|TRBJ1-5
TGCAGTGCTACAACGGCGGGCCCCAATCAGCCCCAGCATTTT
CSATTAGPNQPQHF
>TRBV9|NA|NA|TRBJ1-6
TGTGCCAGCGGCGGAATTAATTCACCCCTCCACTTT
CASGGINSPLHF
>TRBV19|NA|many|TRBJ2-7
TGTGCCAGTAGTACAAGCGCGGGCTACGAGCAGTACTTC
CASSTSAGYEQYF
>TRBV20-1|NA|few|TRBJ2-7
TGCAGTGCTAGGTCGGTCACAAATCATAATTCCTACGAGCAGTACTTC
CSARSVTNHNSYEQYF
>TRBV13|NA|NA|TRBJ2-3
TGTGCCAGCAGCCAAGTTATCACAGATACGCAGTATTTT
CASSQVITDTQYF
>TRBV6-5|NA|NA|TRBJ2-7
TGTGCCAGCAGTTACTCAGGGGGGGGCCGCTACGAGCAGTACTTC
CASSYSGGGRYEQYF
>TRBV20-1|TRBD1|NA|TRBJ2-3
TGCAGTGCTCCACGACAGGGGGCGGGAGATACGCAGTATTTT
CSAPRQGAGDTQYF
>TRBV12-3/TRBV12-4|TRBD2|many|TRBJ2-7
TGTGCCAGCAGTCCCCCGGGACTATCCTACGAGCAGTACTTC
CASSPPGLSYEQYF
>TRBV11-2|NA|many|TRBJ2-7
TGTGCCAGCACATGGGGCGGGACGGGGACCTACGAGCAGTACTTC
CASTWGGTGTYEQYF
>TRBV4-3|NA|few|TRBJ2-3
TGCGCCAGCAGCCAAGGCATAGGGGCAGATACGCAGTATTTT
CASSQGIGADTQYF
>TRBV2|TRBD2|few|TRBJ2-7
TGTGCCAGCACTGGACTAGCGGGAGGGTACGAGCAGTACTTC
CASTGLAGGYEQYF